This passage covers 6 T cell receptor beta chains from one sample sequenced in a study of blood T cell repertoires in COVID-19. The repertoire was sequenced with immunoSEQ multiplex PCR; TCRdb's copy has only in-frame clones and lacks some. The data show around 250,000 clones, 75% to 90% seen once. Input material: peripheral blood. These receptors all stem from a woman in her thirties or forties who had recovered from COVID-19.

The DNA for the CDR3 is TGTGCCAGCAGCGAACAGGGTGAAGCTTTCTTT. This gives the protein CASSEQGEAFF. The chain couples TRBV4-2 to TRBJ1-1; D may be TRBD1 (6 bases). Trimming left V 5 bases short and J 7 bases short, with 8 bases between. This CDR3 has 11 amino acids. The germline CDR1 and CDR2 sequences are LGHNA and YNFKEQ.

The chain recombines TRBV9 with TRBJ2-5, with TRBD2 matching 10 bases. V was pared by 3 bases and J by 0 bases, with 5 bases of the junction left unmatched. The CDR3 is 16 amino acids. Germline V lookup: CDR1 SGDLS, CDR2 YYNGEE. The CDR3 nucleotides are TGTGCCAGCAGCGAGGGGACTAGCGCGTACCAAGAGACCCAGTACTTC. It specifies CASSEGTSAYQETQYF.

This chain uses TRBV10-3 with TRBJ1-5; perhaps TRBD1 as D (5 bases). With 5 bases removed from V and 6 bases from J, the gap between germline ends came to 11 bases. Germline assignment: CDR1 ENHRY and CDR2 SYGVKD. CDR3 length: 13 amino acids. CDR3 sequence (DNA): TGTGCCATCAGTTCAGGGTCTAGTCAGCCCCAGCATTTT. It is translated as CAISSGSSQPQHF.

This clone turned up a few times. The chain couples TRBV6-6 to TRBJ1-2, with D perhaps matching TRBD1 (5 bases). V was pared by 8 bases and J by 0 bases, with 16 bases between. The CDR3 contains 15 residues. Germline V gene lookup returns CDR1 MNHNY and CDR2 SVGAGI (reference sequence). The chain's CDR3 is CASGGRGASNYGYTF. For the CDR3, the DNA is TGTGCCAGCGGGGGGAGAGGGGCTTCTAACTATGGCTACACCTTC.

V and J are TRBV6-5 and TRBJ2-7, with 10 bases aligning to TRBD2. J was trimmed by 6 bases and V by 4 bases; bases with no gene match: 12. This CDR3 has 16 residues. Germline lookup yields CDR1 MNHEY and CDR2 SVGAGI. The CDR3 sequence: CASSSLSGRASGEQYF. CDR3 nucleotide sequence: TGTGCCAGCAGTTCCCTCAGCGGGAGGGCCTCAGGCGAGCAGTACTTC.

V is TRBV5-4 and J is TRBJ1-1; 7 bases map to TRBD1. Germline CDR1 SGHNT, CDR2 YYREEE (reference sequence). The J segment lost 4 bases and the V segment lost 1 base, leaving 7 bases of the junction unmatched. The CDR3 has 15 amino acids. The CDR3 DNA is TGTGCCAGCAGCTTGTACGCAGGGGGGTCCACTGAAGCTTTCTTT. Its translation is CASSLYAGGSTEAFF.